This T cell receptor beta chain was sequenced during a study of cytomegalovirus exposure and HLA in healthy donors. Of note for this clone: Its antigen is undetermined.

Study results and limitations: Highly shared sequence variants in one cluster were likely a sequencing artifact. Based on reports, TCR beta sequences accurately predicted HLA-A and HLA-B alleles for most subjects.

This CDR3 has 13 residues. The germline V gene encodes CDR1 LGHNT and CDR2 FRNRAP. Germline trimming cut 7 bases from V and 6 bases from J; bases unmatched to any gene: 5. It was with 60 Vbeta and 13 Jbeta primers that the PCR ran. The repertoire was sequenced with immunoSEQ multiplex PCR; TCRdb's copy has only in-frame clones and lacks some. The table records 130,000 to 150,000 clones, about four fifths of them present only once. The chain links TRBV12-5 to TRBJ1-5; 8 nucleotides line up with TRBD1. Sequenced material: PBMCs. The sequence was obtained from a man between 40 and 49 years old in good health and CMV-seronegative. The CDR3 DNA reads TGTGCTAGTGCCTCAGGGGGCGGTCAGCCCCAGCATTTT. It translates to CASASGGGQPQHF.